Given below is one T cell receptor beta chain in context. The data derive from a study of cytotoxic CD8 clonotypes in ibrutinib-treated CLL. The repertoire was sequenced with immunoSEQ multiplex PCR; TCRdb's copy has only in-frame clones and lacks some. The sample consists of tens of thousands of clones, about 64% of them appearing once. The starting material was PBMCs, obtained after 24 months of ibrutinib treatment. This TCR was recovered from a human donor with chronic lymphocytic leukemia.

CDR3 in DNA: TGTGCCAGCACCGGGACAGGGGGCGGAAAGGGCTATGGCTACACCTTC. Protein: CASTGTGGGKGYGYTF. V and J are TRBV25-1 and TRBJ1-2; 12 bases map to TRBD1. CDR3 length equals 16 residues. The germline V gene has CDR1 MGHDK and CDR2 SYGVNS. With V trimmed by 7 bases and J by 4 bases, 10 bases remained unmatched.